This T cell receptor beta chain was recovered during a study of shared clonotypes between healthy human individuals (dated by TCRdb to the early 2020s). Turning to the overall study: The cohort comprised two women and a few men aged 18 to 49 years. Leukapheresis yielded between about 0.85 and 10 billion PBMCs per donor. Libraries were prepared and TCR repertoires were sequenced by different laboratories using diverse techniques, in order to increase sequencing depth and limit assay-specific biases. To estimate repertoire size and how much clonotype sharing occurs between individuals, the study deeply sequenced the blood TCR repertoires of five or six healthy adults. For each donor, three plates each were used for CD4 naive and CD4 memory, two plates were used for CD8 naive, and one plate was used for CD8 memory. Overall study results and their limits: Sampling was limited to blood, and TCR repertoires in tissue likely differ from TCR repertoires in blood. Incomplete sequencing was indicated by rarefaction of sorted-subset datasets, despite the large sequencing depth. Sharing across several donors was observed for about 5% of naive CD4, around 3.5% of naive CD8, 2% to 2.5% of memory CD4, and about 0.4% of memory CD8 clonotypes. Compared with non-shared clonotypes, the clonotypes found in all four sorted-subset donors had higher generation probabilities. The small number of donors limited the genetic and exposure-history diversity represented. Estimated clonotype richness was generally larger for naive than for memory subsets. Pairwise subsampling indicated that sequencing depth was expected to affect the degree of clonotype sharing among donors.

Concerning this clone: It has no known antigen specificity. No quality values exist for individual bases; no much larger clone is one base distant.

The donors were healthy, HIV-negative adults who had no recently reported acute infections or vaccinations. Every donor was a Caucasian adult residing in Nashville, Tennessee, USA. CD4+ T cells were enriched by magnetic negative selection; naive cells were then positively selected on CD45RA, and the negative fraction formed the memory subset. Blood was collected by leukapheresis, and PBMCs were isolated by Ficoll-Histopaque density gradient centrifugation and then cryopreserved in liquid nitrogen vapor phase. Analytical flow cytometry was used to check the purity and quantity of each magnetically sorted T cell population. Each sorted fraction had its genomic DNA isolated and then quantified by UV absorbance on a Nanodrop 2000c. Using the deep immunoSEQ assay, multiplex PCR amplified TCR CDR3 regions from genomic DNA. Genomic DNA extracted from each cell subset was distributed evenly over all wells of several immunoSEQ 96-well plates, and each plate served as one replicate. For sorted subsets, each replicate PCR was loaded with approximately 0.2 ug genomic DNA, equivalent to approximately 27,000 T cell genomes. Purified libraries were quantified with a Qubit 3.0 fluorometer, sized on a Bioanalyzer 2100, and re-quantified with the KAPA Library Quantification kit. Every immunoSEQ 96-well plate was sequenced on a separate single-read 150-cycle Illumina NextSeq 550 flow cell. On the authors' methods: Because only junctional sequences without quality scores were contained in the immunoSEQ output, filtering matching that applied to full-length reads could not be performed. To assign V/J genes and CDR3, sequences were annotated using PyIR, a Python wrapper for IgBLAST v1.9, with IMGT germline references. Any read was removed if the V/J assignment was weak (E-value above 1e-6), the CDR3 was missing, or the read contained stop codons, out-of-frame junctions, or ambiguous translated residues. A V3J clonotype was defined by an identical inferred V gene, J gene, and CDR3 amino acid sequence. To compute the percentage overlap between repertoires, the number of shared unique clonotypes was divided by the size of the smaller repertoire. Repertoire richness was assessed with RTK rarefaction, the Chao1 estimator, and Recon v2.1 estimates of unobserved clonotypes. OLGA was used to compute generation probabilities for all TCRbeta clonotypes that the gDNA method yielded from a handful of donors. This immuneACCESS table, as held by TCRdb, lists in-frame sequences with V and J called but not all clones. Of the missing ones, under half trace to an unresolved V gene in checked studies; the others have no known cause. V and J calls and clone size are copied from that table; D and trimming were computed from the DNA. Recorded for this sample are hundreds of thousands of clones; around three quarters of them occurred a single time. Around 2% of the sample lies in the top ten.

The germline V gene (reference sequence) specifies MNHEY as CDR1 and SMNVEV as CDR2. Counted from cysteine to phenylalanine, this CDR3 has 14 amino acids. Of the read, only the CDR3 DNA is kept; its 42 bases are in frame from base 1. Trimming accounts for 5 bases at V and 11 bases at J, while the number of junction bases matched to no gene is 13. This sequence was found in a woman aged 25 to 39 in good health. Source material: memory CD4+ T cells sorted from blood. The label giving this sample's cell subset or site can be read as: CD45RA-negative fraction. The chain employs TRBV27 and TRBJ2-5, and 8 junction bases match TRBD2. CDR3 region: CASSPPGLVGSQYF. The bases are TGTGCCAGCAGTCCACCGGGACTAGTAGGGTCGCAGTACTTC.